This T cell receptor (beta chain) was recorded in a study of T-cell memory formation after mild COVID-19. Study conclusions and caveats: Contracting CD4+ clones sat mainly in CM and EM; CD8+ in EMRA. Unconfirmed was the SARS-CoV-2 specificity of second-wave clones that peaked on day 37. Later expanders leaned CD4+, whereas clones that contracted between day 15 and 85 were balanced CD4/CD8.

V shed 2 bases and J shed 6 bases, with 10 bases lying between them. This CDR3 spans 13 amino acids. Germline V gene sequence: CDR1 LGHDT, CDR2 YNNKEL (reference sequence). Sample barcodes and UMIs were carried by the TCR alpha and TCR beta cDNA libraries that 5'RACE generated with constant-segment primers. TCRdb passed the 5' RACE reads through MiXCR, listing each CDR3 protein once. This table holds more than 150,000 distinct CDR3 sequences, under 20% found once. Notes on this clonotype: The antigen is not known.

The sample comprised PBMCs or a T cell subset sorted from them (not recorded which). J is TRBJ1-1 and V is TRBV3-1; D remains unclear. The TCR sequence derives from a man between 18 and 35 years old who had mild COVID-19 (a few samples of this study predate the infection). Cell type and time point are not known. Here the CDR3 DNA reads TGTGCCAGCAGCCAACGCGGAGCGGCTGAAGCTTTCTTT. Its protein product is CASSQRGAAEAFF.